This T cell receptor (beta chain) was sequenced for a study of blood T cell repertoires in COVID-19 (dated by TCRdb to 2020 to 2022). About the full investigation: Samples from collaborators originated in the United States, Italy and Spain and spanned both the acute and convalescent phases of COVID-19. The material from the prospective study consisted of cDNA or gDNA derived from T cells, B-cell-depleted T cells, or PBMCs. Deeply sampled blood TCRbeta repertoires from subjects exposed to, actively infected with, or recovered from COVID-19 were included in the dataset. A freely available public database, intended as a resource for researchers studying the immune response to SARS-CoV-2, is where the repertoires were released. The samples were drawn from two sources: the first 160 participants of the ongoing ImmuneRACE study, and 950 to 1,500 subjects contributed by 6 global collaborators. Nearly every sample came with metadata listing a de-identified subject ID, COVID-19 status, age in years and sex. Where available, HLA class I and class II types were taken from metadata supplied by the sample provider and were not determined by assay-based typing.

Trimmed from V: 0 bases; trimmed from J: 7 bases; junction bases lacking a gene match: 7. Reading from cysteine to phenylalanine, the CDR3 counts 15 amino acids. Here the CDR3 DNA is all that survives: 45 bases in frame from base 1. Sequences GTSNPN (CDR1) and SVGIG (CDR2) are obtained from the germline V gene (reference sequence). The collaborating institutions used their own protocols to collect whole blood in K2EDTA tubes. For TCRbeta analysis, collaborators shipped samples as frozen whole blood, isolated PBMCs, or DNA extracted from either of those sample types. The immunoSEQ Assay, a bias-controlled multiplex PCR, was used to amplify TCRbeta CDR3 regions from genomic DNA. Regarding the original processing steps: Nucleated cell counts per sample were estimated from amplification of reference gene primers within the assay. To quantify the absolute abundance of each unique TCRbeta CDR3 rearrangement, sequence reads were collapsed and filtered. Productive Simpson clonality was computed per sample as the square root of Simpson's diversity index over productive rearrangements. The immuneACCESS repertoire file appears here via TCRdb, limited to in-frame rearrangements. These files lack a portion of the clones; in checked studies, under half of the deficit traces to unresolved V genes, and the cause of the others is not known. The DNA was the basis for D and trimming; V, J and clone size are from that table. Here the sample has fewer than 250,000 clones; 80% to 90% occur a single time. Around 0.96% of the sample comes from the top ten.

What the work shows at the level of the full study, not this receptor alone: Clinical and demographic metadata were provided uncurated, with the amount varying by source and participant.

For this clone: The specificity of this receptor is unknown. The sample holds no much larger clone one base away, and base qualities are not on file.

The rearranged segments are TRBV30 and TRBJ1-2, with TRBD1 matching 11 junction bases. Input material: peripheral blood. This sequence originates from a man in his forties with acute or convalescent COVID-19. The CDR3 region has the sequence CAWSVRTGGYGGYTF. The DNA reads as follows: TGTGCCTGGAGTGTAAGGACAGGGGGCTATGGTGGCTACACCTTC.